The TCR beta chain described here comes from a study of CD8 T cells in Susac syndrome. When the RNA was reverse transcribed, random hexamers were used with an input of roughly 0.5 to 1 ug. One entry per CDR3 protein, called by TCRdb with MiXCR from the immunoSEQ multiplex PCR reads. This sample has some 94,000 distinct CDR3 sequences, with around 94% found just once. Sequencing was carried out using CD4+ T cells from PBMCs. This clonotype originated in a human donor with Susac syndrome.

CDR3 nucleotide sequence: TGTGCCAGCAGCCCGGGACCGGTCGAAAATGAGCAGTTCTTC. It encodes CASSPGPVENEQFF. V is TRBV7-3 and J is TRBJ2-1, with D perhaps being TRBD1 or TRBD2 (5 bases each). The V end was cut by 5 bases, the J end by 7 bases, with 15 bases between. Germline assignment: CDR1 SGHTA and CDR2 FQGTGA. The CDR3 has 14 residues.